Shown below are 23 T cell receptor beta chains from a single sample sequenced in a study of CD8 T cells in ankylosing spondylitis. TCRdb reprocessed the 5' RACE reads via MiXCR and lists one record per CDR3 protein. The table includes fewer than 400,000 distinct CDR3 sequences, about 15% detected once. Specimen: blood, either unsorted or a sorted T cell fraction (not recorded which). The receptor set was obtained from a male donor with ankylosing spondylitis or in good health (not recorded which).

The rearrangement links TRBV24-1 to TRBJ2-5; TRBD1 aligns across 9 bases. Germline CDR1 is KGHDR and CDR2 is SFDVKD. This CDR3 spans 16 amino acids. Losses at the gene ends were 7 bases for V and 4 bases for J; bases not matched to a gene: 12. The CDR3 DNA follows: TGTGCCACCAGCCTATGGGACAGGGAGGGAGGAGAGACCCAGTACTTC. This gives the protein CATSLWDREGGETQYF.

A few counts support this clonotype. The chain is built from TRBV3-1 and TRBJ1-1; D possibly corresponds to TRBD1 (5 bases). The CDR3 totals 16 residues. Germline assignment: CDR1 LGHDT and CDR2 YNNKEL (reference sequence). V was trimmed by 2 bases and J by 0 bases, leaving 13 bases between them. This CDR3 is CASSQRVGRMNTEAFF. CDR3 nucleotides: TGTGCCAGCAGCCAACGGGTGGGACGTATGAACACTGAAGCTTTCTTT. Supplemented by reference TRBV3-1 and TRBJ1-1, the full variable domain reads DTAVSQTPKYLVTQMGNDKSIKCEQNLGHDTMYWYKQDSKKFLKIMFSYNNKELIINETVPNRFSPKSPDKAHLNLHINSLELGDSAVYFCASSQRVGRMNTEAFFGQGTRLTVV.

The rearrangement joins TRBV3-1 to TRBJ2-7; 10 nucleotides align to TRBD2. V dropped 2 bases and J dropped 5; count of bases not matched to a gene: 3. Germline CDR1 and CDR2: LGHDT and YNNKEL (reference sequence). CDR3 size: 14 residues. The CDR3 coding sequence is TGTGCCAGCAGCCAAAGCGGGAGGGCCGACGAGCAGTACTTC. Encoded protein: CASSQSGRADEQYF.

This chain connects TRBV2 to TRBJ2-2; the D gene is possibly TRBD1 (6 bases). V gave up 7 bases and J gave up 4 bases, with 10 bases separating them. This CDR3 is built from 13 residues. The germline gives CDR1 SNHLY, CDR2 FYNNEI. The CDR3 DNA is TGTGCCAGCATTATGGACAGCACCGGGGAGCTGTTTTTT. This codes for CASIMDSTGELFF.

The V and J genes are TRBV20-1 and TRBJ2-3, with 10 nucleotides matching TRBD2. The germline V gene has CDR1 DFQATT and CDR2 SNEGSKA (reference sequence). The CDR3 has 15 residues. V shed 6 bases and J 1 base; nucleotides not matched to a gene: 7. CDR3 bases: TGCAGTGCCCTGCCCACTAGCGGGGGCACAGATACGCAGTATTTT. This encodes CSALPTSGGTDTQYF.

This clonotype was picked up a small number of times. This sequence joins TRBV27 and TRBJ2-7, with 7 bases aligning to TRBD1. The CDR3 has 15 residues. After removal of 11 bases from V and 3 bases from J, the junction contained 16 bases not matched to a gene. CDR1 MNHEY and CDR2 SMNVEV come from the germline V gene (reference sequence). CDR3 nucleotide sequence: TGTGCCCAGAGTAGGGGCAGGGGGAAGGGCTACGAGCAGTACTTC. Its protein product is CAQSRGRGKGYEQYF.

In its sample, this clonotype was seen a few times. The V and J genes are TRBV25-1 and TRBJ2-5; no definite D call. This CDR3 has 14 amino acids. V was shortened by 2 bases and J by 5 bases, with 12 bases between the two germline ends. Germline-derived CDR1 and CDR2 are MGHDK and SYGVNS. This chain's CDR3 is CASSENGPRETQYF. The CDR3 DNA reads TGTGCCAGCAGTGAAAATGGACCCCGGGAGACCCAGTACTTC.

This clonotype occurred a few times. The chain joins TRBV6-5 to TRBJ1-1, with 7 bases lining up with TRBD1. V gave up 4 bases and J gave up 5 bases; unmatched junction bases: 7. CDR3 length: 14 residues. The germline CDR1 and CDR2 sequences are MNHEY and SVGAGI. The CDR3 here is CASSSGGGWTEAFF. The DNA for the CDR3 is TGTGCCAGCAGTTCGGGAGGGGGCTGGACTGAAGCTTTCTTT.

This clonotype was seen only a few times. The chain has TRBV3-1 and TRBJ1-2; no firm D call. Trimming left V 4 bases short and J 4 bases short, with 10 bases between. The CDR3 length is 13 residues. From germline, CDR1 is LGHDT and CDR2 YNNKEL (reference sequence). The CDR3 coding sequence is TGTGCCAGCAGCCCCGGACTGATCTATGGCTACACCTTC. Translating gives CASSPGLIYGYTF.

The chain carries TRBV20-1 and TRBJ2-3; tentative D call: TRBD2 (6 bases). The CDR3 is 19 residues long. Trimming stripped 3 bases from V and 4 bases from J, with 29 bases between. The germline gives CDR1 DFQATT, CDR2 SNEGSKA (reference sequence). The CDR3 DNA reads TGCAGTGCTAGTGCCTGGGGGGTTCCTATGGAGTTAGGATCAGATACGCAGTATTTT. It is translated as CSASAWGVPMELGSDTQYF.

The chain uses TRBV20-1 and TRBJ2-7; 7 bases agree with TRBD2. V was pared by 5 bases and J by 5 bases, with 6 bases of the junction left unmatched. There are 12 residues in the CDR3. The germline V gene encodes CDR1 DFQATT and CDR2 SNEGSKA (reference sequence). The DNA for the CDR3 is TGCAGTGCTGGGCTAGCGGAAGACGAGCAGTACTTC. Residues: CSAGLAEDEQYF.

The chain couples TRBV5-1 to TRBJ2-3, with 11 bases that match TRBD2. This CDR3 has 14 residues. Trimming removed 5 bases from V and 5 bases from J; junction bases left unmatched: 4. Germline V gene sequence: CDR1 SGHRS, CDR2 YFSETQ. The CDR3 spells CASSELAGEDTQYF. The CDR3 DNA sequence: TGCGCCAGCAGTGAACTAGCGGGGGAAGATACGCAGTATTTT.

This clonotype turned up a few times. CDR3 in DNA: TGTGCCTCTCAGGCGCTCCTTAGAGATACGCAGTATTTT. Amino acid sequence: CASQALLRDTQYF. This chain uses TRBV11-2 with TRBJ2-3, with D unresolved. CDR3 length: 13 residues. Trimming left V 11 bases short and J 5 bases short, with 17 bases between. In germline, CDR1 is SGHAT, CDR2 FQNNGV.

The chain couples TRBV6-5 to TRBJ2-2, with TRBD1 identical over 7 bases. Germline-derived CDR1 and CDR2 are MNHEY and SVGAGI. The CDR3 runs 16 residues. Germline trimming cut 4 bases from V and 7 bases from J; bases unmatched to any gene: 12. The CDR3 DNA reads TGTGCCAGCAGTTCACAGTGGAGGACAGGCCACGGGGAGCTGTTTTTT. As protein: CASSSQWRTGHGELFF.

As DNA, the CDR3 is TGTGCCAGCAGCCCTATAGCGGGAGCTCGAGGAAACATTCAGTACTTC. Amino acid sequence: CASSPIAGARGNIQYF. The chain is built from TRBV11-2 and TRBJ2-4; TRBD2 agrees at 9 bases. There are 16 residues in the CDR3. The V gene end was trimmed by 5 bases and the J gene end by 6 bases; junction bases not matched to a gene: 11. Germline V CDR1 and CDR2: SGHAT, FQNNGV.

The DNA for the CDR3 is TGCAGTGCTCCACTGAGGGCGATTAGCAATCAGCCCCAGCATTTT. It translates to CSAPLRAISNQPQHF. This chain links TRBV20-1 with TRBJ1-5, with unresolved D. Trimming stripped 5 bases from V and 0 bases from J, with 14 bases between. CDR1 is DFQATT, CDR2 SNEGSKA, per germline (reference sequence). The CDR3 has 15 residues.

The sample holds many counts of this clonotype. V gene TRBV4-2 combines with J gene TRBJ1-4; no clear D. Germline V gene data show CDR1 as LGHNA and CDR2 as YNFKEQ. The CDR3 is 15 residues long. V lost 3 bases to trimming and J lost 4 bases, with 12 bases between them. CDR3: CASSQARGFNEKLFF. CDR3 nucleotides: TGTGCCAGCAGCCAGGCTCGGGGATTTAATGAAAAACTGTTTTTT.

The rearrangement uses TRBV7-9 and TRBJ2-4; no definite D call. Trimming took 3 bases from V and 0 from J, leaving 9 bases between them. The CDR3 runs 15 residues. Per the germline V gene, CDR1 is SEHNR and CDR2 is FQNEAQ (reference sequence). This chain's CDR3 is CASSFEELAKNIQYF. CDR3 bases: TGTGCCAGCAGCTTTGAGGAATTAGCCAAAAACATTCAGTACTTC.

This clonotype was counted a few times. The rearrangement uses TRBV3-1 and TRBJ1-1; D unresolved. The CDR3 loop spans 13 amino acids. Trimming shortened V by 1 base and J by 8 bases, and 11 bases separated the two germline ends. Germline V gene data show CDR1 as LGHDT and CDR2 as YNNKEL (reference sequence). The CDR3 loop is CASSQGGRGEAFF. In nucleotides, the CDR3 is TGTGCCAGCAGCCAAGGGGGTCGTGGAGAAGCTTTCTTT.

The V call is TRBV20-1, the J call TRBJ1-2; no firm D call. The CDR3 runs 14 residues. V was pared by 0 bases and J by 8 bases, with 16 bases between. CDR1 and CDR2 (germline): DFQATT, SNEGSKA (reference sequence). The CDR3 sequence is CSAREWGAWSGYTF. CDR3 sequence (DNA): TGCAGTGCTAGAGAGTGGGGAGCATGGAGCGGCTACACCTTC.

This clonotype was seen more than once but under ten times. As DNA, the CDR3 is TGCGCCAGCAGACCTTCAGTGGTAGCTAACTATGGCTACACCTTC. This encodes CASRPSVVANYGYTF. The rearrangement links TRBV5-1 to TRBJ1-2; D gene ambiguous. Germline CDR1 and CDR2: SGHRS and YFSETQ. Trimming pared 5 bases from V and 0 bases from J, leaving 14 bases between. The length of the CDR3 is 15 residues.

This clonotype was observed a few times. The gene calls are TRBV5-1 and TRBJ1-4; tentatively, D is TRBD1 (5 bases). V lost 0 bases, J lost 8 bases, and 14 bases lay in between. CDR1 is SGHRS and CDR2 is YFSETQ in the germline V gene. CDR3 length: 15 residues. The CDR3 sequence is CASSLGGAFREKLFF. CDR3 nucleotides: TGCGCCAGCAGCTTGGGAGGGGCGTTTCGAGAAAAACTGTTTTTT. Complete variable domain (other parts from reference TRBV5-1 and TRBJ1-4): KAGVTQTPRYLIKTRGQQVTLSCSPISGHRSVSWYQQTPGQGLQFLFEYFSETQRNKGNFPGRFSGRQFSNSRSEMNVSTLELGDSALYLCASSLGGAFREKLFFGSGTQLSVL.

The V and J genes are TRBV5-1 and TRBJ1-2; the match to TRBD1 covers 11 bases. CDR1 and CDR2 from the germline V gene are SGHRS and YFSETQ. With V trimmed by 0 bases and J by 3 bases, 4 bases remained unmatched. The CDR3 is 16 amino acids. The CDR3 DNA sequence: TGCGCCAGCAGCTTGGGACCGGGACAGGGGGACTATGGCTACACCTTC. Its translation is CASSLGPGQGDYGYTF.